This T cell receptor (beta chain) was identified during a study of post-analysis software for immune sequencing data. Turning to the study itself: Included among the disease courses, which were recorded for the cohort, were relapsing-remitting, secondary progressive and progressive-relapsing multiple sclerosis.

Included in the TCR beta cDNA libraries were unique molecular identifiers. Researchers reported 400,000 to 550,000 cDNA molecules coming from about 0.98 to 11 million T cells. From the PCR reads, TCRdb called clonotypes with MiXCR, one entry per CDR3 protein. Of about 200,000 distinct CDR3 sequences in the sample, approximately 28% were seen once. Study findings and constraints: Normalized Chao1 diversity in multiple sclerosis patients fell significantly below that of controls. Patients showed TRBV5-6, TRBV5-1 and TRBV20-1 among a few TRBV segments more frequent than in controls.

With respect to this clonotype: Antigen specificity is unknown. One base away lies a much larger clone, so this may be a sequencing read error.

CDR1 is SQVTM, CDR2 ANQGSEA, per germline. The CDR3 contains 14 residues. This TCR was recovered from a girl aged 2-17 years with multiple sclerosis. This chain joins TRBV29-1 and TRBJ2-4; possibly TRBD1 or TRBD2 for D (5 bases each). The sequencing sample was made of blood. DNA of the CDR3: TGCAGCGTTGAAGTTCCCGGGACCAAAAGCATTCAGTACTTC. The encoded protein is CSVEVPGTKSIQYF.